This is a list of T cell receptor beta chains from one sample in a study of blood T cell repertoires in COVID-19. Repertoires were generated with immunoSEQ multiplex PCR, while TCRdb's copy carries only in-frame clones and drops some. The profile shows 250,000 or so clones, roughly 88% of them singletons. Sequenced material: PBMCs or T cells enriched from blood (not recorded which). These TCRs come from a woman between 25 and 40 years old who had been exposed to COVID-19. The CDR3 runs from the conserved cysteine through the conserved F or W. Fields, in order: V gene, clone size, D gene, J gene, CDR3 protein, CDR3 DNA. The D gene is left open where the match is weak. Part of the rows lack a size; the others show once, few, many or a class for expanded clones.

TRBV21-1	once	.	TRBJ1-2	CASSKGRGSYGYTF	TGTGCCAGCAGCAAAGGGCGGGGAAGCTATGGCTACACCTTC
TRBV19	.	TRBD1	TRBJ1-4	CASSTETGGREKLFF	TGTGCCAGTAGTACCGAGACAGGGGGCAGAGAAAAACTGTTTTTT
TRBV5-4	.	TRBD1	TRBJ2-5	CASSKGQGGQETQYF	TGTGCCAGCAGCAAGGGACAGGGCGGCCAAGAGACCCAGTACTTC
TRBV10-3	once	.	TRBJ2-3	CAITTGYTDTQYF	TGTGCCATCACGACGGGGTACACAGATACGCAGTATTTT
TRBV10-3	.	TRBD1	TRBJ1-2	CAISESARGSGYTF	TGTGCCATCAGTGAGTCGGCCAGGGGGTCTGGCTACACCTTC
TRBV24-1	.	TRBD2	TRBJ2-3	CATSETSAALYTQYF	TGTGCCACCAGTGAAACTAGCGCCGCTTTGTATACGCAGTATTTT
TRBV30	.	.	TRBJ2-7	CAWSVSGVRQGQYF	TGTGCCTGGAGTGTGTCGGGAGTCCGTCAGGGGCAGTACTTC
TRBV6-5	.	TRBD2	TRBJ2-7	CASHPSGRVEQYF	TGTGCCAGCCACCCGAGCGGGAGGGTTGAGCAGTACTTC
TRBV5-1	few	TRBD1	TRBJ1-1	CASSWGGTGATEAFF	TGCGCCAGCAGCTGGGGAGGTACAGGGGCAACTGAAGCTTTCTTT
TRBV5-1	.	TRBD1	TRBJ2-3	CASNLGGQVQDTQYF	TGCGCCAGCAACTTAGGTGGACAGGTGCAAGATACGCAGTATTTT
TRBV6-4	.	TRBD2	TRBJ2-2	CASSLTSGKNTGELFF	TGTGCCAGCAGTCTGACTAGCGGGAAAAATACCGGGGAGCTGTTTTTT
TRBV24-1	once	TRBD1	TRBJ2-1	CATSDAGGGRDRGLHEQFF	TGTGCCACCAGTGACGCCGGCGGGGGCCGGGACAGGGGTCTGCATGAGCAGTTCTTC
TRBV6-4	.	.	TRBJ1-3	CASSDSVRGRSGNTIYF	TGTGCCAGCAGTGACTCCGTTCGAGGGCGTTCTGGAAACACCATATATTTT
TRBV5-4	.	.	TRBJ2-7	CASSLPGGTYEQYF	TGTGCCAGCAGCTTGCCAGGGGGGACCTACGAGCAGTACTTC
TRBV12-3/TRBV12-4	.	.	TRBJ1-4	CASSGVGEKLFF	TGTGCCAGTTCGGGGGTGGGTGAAAAACTGTTTTTT
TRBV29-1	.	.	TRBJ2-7	CSVGRDWPYEQYF	TGCAGCGTAGGACGGGACTGGCCCTACGAGCAGTACTTC
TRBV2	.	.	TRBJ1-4	CASSERDSVKLFF	TGTGCCAGCAGTGAAAGGGACTCGGTAAAACTGTTTTTT
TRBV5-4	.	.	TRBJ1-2	CASSFGFYGYTF	TGTGCCAGCAGCTTTGGCTTCTATGGCTACACCTTC
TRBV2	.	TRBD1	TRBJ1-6	CASLLDRWYNSPLHF	TGTGCCAGCCTGCTGGACAGGTGGTATAATTCACCCCTCCACTTT
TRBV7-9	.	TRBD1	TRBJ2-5	CASSVGQGRVQETQYF	TGTGCCAGCAGCGTCGGACAGGGGCGGGTCCAAGAGACCCAGTACTTC
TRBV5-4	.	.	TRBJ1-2	CASSPGGAGYTF	TGTGCCAGCAGCCCGGGGGGGGCTGGCTACACCTTC
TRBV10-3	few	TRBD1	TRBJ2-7	CAISQGTAYEQYF	TGTGCCATCAGTCAAGGGACAGCCTACGAGCAGTACTTC